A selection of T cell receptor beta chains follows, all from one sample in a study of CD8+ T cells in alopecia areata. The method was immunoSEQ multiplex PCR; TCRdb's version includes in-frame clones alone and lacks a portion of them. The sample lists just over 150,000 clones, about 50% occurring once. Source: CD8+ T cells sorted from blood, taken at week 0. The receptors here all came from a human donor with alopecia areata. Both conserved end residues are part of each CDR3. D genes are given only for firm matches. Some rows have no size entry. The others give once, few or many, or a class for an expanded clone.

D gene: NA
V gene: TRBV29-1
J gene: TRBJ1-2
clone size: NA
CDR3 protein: CSVDGTDNYGYTF
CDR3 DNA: TGCAGCGTTGATGGGACGGACAACTATGGCTACACCTTC

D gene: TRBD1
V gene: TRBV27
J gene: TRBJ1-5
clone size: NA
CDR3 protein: CASSQQGAVGQPQHF
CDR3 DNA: TGTGCCAGCAGTCAACAGGGGGCTGTGGGTCAGCCCCAGCATTTT

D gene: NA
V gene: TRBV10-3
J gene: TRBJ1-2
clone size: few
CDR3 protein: CAIRESGGYTF
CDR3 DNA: TGTGCCATCAGGGAATCGGGCGGCTACACCTTC

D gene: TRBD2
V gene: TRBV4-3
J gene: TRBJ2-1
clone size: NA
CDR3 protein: CASSPGLAGGNNEQFF
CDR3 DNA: TGCGCCAGCAGCCCCGGACTAGCGGGGGGGAACAATGAGCAGTTCTTC

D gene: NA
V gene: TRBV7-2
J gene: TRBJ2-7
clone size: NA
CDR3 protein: CASSSHRGGDEQYF
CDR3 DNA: TGTGCCAGCAGCTCGCACAGAGGAGGCGACGAGCAGTACTTC

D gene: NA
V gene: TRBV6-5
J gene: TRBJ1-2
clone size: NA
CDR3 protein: CASSYSGAHGYTF
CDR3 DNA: TGTGCCAGCAGTTACTCGGGGGCGCATGGCTACACCTTC

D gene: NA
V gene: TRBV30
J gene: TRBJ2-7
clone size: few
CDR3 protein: CAWSVGQGSYEQYF
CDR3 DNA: TGTGCCTGGAGTGTTGGGCAGGGCTCCTACGAGCAGTACTTC

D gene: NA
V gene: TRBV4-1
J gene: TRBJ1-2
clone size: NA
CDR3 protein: CASSQDWGFGYTF
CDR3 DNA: TGCGCCAGCAGCCAAGATTGGGGATTCGGCTACACCTTC

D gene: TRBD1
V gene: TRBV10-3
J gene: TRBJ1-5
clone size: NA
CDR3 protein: CAISKTDRGPRGLPDQPQHF
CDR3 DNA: TGTGCCATCAGTAAAACGGACCGAGGACCCAGGGGGCTCCCAGATCAGCCCCAGCATTTT

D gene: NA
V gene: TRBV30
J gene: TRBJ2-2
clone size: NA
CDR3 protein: CAWSYDSANTGELFF
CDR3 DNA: TGTGCCTGGAGTTATGACAGCGCGAACACCGGGGAGCTGTTTTTT

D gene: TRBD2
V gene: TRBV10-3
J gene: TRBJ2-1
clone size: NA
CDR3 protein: CATGTSGGDEQFF
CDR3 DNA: TGTGCCACCGGGACTAGCGGGGGGGATGAGCAGTTCTTC

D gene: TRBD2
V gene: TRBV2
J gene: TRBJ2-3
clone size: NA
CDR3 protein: CANNPEAAGGTDTQYF
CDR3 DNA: TGTGCCAACAACCCCGAAGCTGCGGGGGGCACAGATACGCAGTATTTT

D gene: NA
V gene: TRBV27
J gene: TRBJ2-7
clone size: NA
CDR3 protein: CASSLGRFDEQYF
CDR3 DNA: TGTGCCAGCAGTTTAGGCAGGTTCGACGAGCAGTACTTC

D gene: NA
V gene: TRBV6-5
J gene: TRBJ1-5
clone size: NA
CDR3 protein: CASSSNIWEPQHF
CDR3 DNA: TGTGCCAGCAGTAGTAACATATGGGAGCCCCAGCATTTT

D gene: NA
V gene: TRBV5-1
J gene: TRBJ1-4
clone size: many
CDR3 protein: CASSPMDKVGEKLFF
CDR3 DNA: TGCGCCAGCAGCCCGATGGACAAAGTAGGTGAAAAACTGTTTTTT

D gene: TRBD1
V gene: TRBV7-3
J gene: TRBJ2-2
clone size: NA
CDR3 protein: CASSLDRSTGELFF
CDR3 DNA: TGTGCCAGCAGCCTGGACAGGAGCACCGGGGAGCTGTTTTTT

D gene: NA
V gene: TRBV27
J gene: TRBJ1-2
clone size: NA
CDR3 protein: CASRPLKSTYGYTF
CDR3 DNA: TGTGCCAGCAGACCTCTTAAGTCGACCTATGGCTACACCTTC

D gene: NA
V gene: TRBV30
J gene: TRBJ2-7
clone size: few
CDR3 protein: CAWSFGSYEQYF
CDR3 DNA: TGTGCCTGGAGTTTTGGAAGCTACGAGCAGTACTTC

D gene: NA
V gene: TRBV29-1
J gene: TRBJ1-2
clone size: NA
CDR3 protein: CSVQQDYDGYTF
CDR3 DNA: TGCAGCGTTCAACAGGACTACGATGGCTACACCTTC

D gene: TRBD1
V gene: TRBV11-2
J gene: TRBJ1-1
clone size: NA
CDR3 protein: CASSPRGQSMNTEAFF
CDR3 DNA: TGTGCCAGCAGCCCTAGGGGACAGAGTATGAACACTGAAGCTTTCTTT

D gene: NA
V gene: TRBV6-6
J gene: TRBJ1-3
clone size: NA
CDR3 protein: CASSLRTTGDGNTIYF
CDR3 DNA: TGTGCCAGCAGTCTAAGAACCACGGGAGATGGAAACACCATATATTTT

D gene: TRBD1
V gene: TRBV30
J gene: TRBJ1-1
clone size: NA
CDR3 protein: CAWSVTGGTEAFF
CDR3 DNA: TGTGCCTGGAGTGTAACAGGGGGCACTGAAGCTTTCTTT

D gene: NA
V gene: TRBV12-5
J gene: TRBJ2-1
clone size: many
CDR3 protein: CASGYGQEGGANEQFF
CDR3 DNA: TGTGCTAGTGGATATGGACAGGAGGGGGGGGCAAATGAGCAGTTCTTC

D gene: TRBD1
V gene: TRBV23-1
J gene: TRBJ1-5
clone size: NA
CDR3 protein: CASSQSWDRDNQPQHF
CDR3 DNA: TGCGCCAGCAGTCAATCTTGGGACAGGGACAATCAGCCCCAGCATTTT

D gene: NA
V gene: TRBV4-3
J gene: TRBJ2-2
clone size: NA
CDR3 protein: CASSQVSGELFF
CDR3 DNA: TGCGCCAGCAGCCAAGTTTCCGGGGAGCTGTTTTTT

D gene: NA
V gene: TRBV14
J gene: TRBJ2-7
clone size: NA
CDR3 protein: CASSQQGVREQYF
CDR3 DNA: TGTGCCAGCAGCCAGCAGGGAGTCCGCGAGCAGTACTTC

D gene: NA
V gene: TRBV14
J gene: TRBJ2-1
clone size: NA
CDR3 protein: CASKHGNNEQFF
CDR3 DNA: TGTGCCAGCAAACACGGAAACAATGAGCAGTTCTTC

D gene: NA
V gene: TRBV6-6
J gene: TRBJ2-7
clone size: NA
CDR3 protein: CASSYMDSSYEQYF
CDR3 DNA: TGTGCCAGCAGTTACATGGATTCTTCCTACGAGCAGTACTTC

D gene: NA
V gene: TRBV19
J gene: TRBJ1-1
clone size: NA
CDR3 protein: CASSIAGGNTEAFF
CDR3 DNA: TGTGCCAGTAGTATAGCCGGGGGAAACACTGAAGCTTTCTTT

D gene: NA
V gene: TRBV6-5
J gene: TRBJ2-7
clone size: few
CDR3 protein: CASSFGVTYEQYF
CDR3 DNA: TGTGCCAGCAGTTTCGGGGTAACCTACGAGCAGTACTTC

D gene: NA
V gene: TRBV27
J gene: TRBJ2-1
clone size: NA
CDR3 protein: CASSLLAGNSEQFF
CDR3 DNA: TGTGCCAGCAGTTTATTGGCCGGAAACAGTGAGCAGTTCTTC

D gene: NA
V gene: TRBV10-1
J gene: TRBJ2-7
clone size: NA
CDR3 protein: CASSATSGARHEQYF
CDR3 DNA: TGCGCCAGCAGTGCGACATCGGGGGCGCGGCACGAGCAGTACTTC

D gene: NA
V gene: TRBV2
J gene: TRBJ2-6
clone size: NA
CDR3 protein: CASSAWGEAGANVLTF
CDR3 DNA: TGTGCCAGCAGTGCATGGGGGGAAGCTGGGGCCAACGTCCTGACTTTC

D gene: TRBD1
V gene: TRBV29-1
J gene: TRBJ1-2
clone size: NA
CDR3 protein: CSVSAGTEDYGYTF
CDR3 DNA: TGCAGCGTGTCGGCCGGGACAGAGGACTATGGCTACACCTTC

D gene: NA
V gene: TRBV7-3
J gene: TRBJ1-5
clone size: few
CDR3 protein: CASSLEGRQPQHF
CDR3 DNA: TGTGCCAGCAGCTTGGAGGGTCGACAGCCCCAGCATTTT

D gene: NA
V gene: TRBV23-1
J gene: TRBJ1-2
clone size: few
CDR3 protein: CASTRGGYTF
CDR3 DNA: TGCGCCAGCACCAGGGGTGGCTACACCTTC

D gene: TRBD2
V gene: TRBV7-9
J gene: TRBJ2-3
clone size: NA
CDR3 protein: CASSSLAGVFTDTQYF
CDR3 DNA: TGTGCCAGCAGCTCCCTAGCGGGGGTCTTCACAGATACGCAGTATTTT

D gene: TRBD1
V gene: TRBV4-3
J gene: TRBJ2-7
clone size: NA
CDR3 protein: CASSQGVPGQKYEQYF
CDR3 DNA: TGCGCCAGCAGCCAAGGAGTCCCGGGACAGAAGTACGAGCAGTACTTC

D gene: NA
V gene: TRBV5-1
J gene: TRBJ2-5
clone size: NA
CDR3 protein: CASSSWTAEETQYF
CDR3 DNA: TGCGCCAGCAGCTCCTGGACAGCTGAAGAGACCCAGTACTTC